This T cell receptor beta chain was sequenced in a study of T cell responses to AZD1222 COVID-19 vaccine. General observations from the study: Following two doses of AZD1222, Spike-specific TCR breadth and depth rose.

Data came from immunoSEQ multiplex PCR; TCRdb stores just in-frame clones and leaves some out. The sample lists approximately 150,000 clones, nearly 95% occurring once. Trimming cost V 4 bases and J 0 bases, with 12 bases left between them. The CDR3 contains 16 residues. CDR1 LGHDT and CDR2 YNNKEL come from the germline V gene (reference sequence). About this clone: Its specificity is not known.

This sequence originates from an adult in good health. Source: peripheral blood, taken on day 0 of AZD1222 vaccination. V usage is TRBV3-1 (or the pseudogene TRBV3-2) and J usage is TRBJ2-2; a weak D match, TRBD2 (5 bases). The CDR3 loop reads CASSLAAGSNTGELFF. DNA for the CDR3: TGTGCCAGCAGCCTGGCGGCGGGTTCGAACACCGGGGAGCTGTTTTTT.